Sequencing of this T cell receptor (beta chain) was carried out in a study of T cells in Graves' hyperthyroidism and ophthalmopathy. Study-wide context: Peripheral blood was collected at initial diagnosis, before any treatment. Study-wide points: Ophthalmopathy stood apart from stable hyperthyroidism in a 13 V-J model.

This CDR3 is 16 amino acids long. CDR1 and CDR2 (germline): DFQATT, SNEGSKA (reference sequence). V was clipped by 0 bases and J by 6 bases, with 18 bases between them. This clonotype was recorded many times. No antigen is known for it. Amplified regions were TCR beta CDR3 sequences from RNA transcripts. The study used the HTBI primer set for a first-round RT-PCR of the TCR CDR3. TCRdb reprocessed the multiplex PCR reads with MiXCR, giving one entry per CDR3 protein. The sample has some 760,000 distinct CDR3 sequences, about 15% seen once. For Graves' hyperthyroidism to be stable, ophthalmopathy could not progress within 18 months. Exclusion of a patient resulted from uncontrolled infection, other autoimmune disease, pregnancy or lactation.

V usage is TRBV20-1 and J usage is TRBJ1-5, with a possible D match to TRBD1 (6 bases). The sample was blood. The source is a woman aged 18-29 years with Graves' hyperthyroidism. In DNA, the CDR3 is TGCAGTGCTAGAGATGGCGAGGGGGGGAAGGGTCAGCCCCAGCATTTT. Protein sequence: CSARDGEGGKGQPQHF.